The present T cell receptor beta chain was sequenced within a study of cytomegalovirus exposure and HLA in healthy donors. The overall study: The study's early data release held tens of millions of unique TCRs from HLA-typed donors. Study results and limitations: Researchers counted over 150 TCR beta chains as cytomegalovirus-associated. Per a prior analysis, the majority of TCR beta V segments were productive roughly 87% or roughly 30% of the time.

Primers: 60 Vbeta forward and 13 Jbeta reverse. This table comes from immunoSEQ multiplex PCR, and its TCRdb copy is limited to in-frame clones, with some not included. The sample includes about 170,000 clones, 65% to 90% seen only once; the top ten take approximately 2.1%. The sample holds a few counts of this clone. Its cognate antigen is unknown. From germline, CDR1 is GTSNPN and CDR2 SVGIG (reference sequence). Trimming removed 2 bases from V and 4 bases from J; junction bases left unmatched: 4. CDR3 length equals 13 residues. The sequenced material came from PBMCs. The source of this sequence is a male donor in good health and CMV-seronegative. V usage is TRBV30 and J usage is TRBJ1-2; TRBD1 matches 7 bases. The CDR3: CAWSIKGAYGYTF. The DNA for the CDR3 is TGTGCCTGGAGTATTAAGGGGGCCTATGGCTACACCTTC.